The present entry profiles one T cell receptor (beta chain) with its context. This sample is drawn from a study of T cell changes during pregnancy in multiple sclerosis. Some clones are missing from TCRdb's copy, which holds only in-frame ones; the method was immunoSEQ multiplex PCR. The data contain under 110,000 clones, just under 95% of them singletons. CDR1 and CDR2 (germline): SGHRS, YFSETQ. The CDR3 runs 13 residues. The V and J ends lost 8 bases and 1 base respectively, with 12 bases between them. The TCR comes from a female donor with multiple sclerosis, enrolled in a pregnancy study. The gene calls are TRBV5-1 and TRBJ2-5; possible D gene TRBD1, 5 bases. The sample here was peripheral blood, taken after pregnancy. Here the CDR3 reads CARARGVQETQYF. CDR3 nucleotide sequence: TGCGCCAGGGCTAGGGGCGTCCAAGAGACCCAGTACTTC.